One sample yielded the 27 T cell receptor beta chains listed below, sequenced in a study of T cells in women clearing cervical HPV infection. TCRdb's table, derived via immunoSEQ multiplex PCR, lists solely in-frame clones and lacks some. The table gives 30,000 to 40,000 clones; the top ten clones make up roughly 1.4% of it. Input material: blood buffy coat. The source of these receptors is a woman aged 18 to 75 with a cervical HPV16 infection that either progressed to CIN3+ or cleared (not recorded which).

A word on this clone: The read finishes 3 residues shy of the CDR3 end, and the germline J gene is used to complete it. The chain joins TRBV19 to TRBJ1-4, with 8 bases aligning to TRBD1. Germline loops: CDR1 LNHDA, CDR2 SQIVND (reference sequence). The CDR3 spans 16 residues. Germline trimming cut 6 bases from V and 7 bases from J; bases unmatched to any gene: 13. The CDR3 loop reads CASSPGVGTGGEKLFF. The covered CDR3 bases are TGTGCCAGTAGCCCGGGGGTAGGGACAGGAGGTGAAAAA.

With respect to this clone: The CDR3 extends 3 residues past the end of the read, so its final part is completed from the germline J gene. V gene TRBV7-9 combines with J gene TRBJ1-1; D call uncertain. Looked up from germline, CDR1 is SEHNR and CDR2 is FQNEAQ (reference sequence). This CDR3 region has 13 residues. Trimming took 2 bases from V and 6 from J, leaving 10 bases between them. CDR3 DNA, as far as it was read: TGTGCCAGCAGCTTAAGCGAGCTTTCTGAA. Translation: CASSLSELSE. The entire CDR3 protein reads CASSLSELSEAFF.

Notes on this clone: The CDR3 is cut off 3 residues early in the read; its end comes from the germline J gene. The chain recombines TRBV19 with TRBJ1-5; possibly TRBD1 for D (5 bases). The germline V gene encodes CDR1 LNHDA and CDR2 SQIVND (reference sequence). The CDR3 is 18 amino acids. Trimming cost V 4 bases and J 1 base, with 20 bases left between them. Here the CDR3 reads CASSKGRVGTESNQPQHF. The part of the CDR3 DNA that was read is TGTGCCAGTAGTAAGGGCAGGGTTGGGACTGAAAGCAATCAGCCC.

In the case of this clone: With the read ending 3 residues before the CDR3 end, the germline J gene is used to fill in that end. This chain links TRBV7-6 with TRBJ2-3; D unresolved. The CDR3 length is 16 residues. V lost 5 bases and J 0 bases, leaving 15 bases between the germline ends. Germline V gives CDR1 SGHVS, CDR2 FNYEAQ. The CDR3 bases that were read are TGTGCCAGCAGCGATGAATACTTCTCTAGCACAGATACG. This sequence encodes CASSDEYFSSTDT. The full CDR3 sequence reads CASSDEYFSSTDTQYF.

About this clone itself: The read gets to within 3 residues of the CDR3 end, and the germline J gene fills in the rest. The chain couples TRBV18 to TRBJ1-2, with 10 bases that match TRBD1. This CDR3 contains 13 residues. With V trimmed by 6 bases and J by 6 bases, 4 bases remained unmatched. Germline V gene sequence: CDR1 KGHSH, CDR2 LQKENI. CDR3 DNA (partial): TGTGCCAGCTCGTCCGGGACAGGGGATGGC. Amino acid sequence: CASSSGTGDG. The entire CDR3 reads CASSSGTGDGYTF. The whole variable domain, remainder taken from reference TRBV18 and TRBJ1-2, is NAGVMQNPRHLVRRRGQEARLRCSPMKGHSHVYWYRQLPEEGLKFMVYLQKENIIDESGMPKERFSAEFPKEGPSILRIQQVVRGDSAAYFCASSSGTGDGYTFGSGTRLTVV.

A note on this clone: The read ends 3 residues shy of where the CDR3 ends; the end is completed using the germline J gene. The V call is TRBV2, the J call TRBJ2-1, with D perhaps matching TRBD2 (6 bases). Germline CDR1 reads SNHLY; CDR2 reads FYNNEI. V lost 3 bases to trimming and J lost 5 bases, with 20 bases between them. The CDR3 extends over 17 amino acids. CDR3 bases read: TGTGCCAGCAGTGAGCAGGGAGGCACTCTGGGGAACAATGAG. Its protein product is CASSEQGGTLGNNE. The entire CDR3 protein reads CASSEQGGTLGNNEQFF.

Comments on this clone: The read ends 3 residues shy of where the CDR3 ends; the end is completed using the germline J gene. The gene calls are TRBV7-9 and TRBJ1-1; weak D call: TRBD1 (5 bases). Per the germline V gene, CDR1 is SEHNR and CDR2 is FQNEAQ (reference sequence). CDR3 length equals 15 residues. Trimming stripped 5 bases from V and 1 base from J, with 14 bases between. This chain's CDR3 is CASSPRPGGNTEAFF. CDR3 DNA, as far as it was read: TGTGCCAGCAGCCCCCGGCCGGGGGGGAACACTGAA.

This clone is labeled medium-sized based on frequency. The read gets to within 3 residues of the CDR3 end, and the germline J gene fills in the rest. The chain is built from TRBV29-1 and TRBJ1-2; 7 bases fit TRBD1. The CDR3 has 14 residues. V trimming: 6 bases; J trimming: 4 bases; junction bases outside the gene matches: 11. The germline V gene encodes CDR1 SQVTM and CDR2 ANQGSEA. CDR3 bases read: TGCAGCGTGCCCGACCCGGGACAGAGCTATGGC. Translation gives CSVPDPGQSYG. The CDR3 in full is CSVPDPGQSYGYTF. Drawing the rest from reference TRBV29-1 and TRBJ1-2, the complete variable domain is SAVISQKPSRDICQRGTSLTIQCQVDSQVTMMFWYRQQPGQSLTLIATANQGSEATYESGFVIDKFPISRPNLTFSTLTVSNMSPEDSSIYLCSVPDPGQSYGYTFGSGTRLTVV.

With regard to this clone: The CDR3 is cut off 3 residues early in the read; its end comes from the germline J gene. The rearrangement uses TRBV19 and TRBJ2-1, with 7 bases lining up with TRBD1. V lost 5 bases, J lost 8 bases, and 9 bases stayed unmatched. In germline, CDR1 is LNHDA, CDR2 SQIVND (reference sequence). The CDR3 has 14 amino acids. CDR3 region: CASSHPTRGYEQFF. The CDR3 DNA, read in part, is TGTGCCAGTAGTCACCCCACCAGGGGGTATGAG.

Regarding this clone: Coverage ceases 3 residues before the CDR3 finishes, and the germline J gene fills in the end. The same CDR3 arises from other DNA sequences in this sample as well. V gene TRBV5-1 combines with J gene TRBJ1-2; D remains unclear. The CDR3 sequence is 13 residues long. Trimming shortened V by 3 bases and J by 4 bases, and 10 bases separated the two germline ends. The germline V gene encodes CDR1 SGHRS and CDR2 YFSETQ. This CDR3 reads CASSSTTAYGYTF. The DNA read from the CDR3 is TGCGCCAGCAGCTCCACAACAGCCTATGGC.

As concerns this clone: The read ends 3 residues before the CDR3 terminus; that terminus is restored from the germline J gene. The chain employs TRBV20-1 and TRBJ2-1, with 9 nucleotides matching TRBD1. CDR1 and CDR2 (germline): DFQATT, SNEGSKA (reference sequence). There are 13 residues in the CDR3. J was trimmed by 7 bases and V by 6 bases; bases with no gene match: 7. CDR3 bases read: TGCAGTGCCCCCGGGACAGGGTTAAATGAG. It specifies CSAPGTGLNE. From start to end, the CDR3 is CSAPGTGLNEQFF.

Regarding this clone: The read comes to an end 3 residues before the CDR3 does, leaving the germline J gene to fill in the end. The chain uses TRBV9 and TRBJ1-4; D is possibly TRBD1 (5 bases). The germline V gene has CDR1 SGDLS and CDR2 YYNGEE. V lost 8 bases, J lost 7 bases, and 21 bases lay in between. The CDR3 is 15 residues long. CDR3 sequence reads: CASSAPGGFGEKLFF. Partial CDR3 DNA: TGTGCCAGTTCTGCCCCCGGGGGGTTTGGTGAAAAA.

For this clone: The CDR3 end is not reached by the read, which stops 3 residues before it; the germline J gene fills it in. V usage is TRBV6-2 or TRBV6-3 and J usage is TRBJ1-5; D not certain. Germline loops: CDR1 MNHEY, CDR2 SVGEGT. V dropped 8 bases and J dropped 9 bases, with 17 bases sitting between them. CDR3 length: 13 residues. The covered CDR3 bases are TGTGCCAGCTTGGACCCTAGCGGGAGGCCC. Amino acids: CASLDPSGRP. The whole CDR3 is CASLDPSGRPQHF.

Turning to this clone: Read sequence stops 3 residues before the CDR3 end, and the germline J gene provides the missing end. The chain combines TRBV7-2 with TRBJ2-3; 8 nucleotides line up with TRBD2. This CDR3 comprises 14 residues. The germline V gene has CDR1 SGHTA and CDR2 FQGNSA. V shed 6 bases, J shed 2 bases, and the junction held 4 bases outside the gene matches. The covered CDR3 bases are TGTGCCAGCAGGCTAGCGGGTCACACAGATACG. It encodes CASRLAGHTDT. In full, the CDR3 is CASRLAGHTDTQYF.

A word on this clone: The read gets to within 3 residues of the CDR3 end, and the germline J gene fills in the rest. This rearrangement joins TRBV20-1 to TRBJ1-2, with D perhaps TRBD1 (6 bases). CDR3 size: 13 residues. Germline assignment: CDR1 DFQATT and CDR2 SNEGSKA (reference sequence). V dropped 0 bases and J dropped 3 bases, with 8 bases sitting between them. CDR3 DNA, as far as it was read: TGCAGTGCTAGAGAGGGGGCTCACTATGGC. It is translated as CSAREGAHYG. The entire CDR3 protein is CSAREGAHYGYTF.

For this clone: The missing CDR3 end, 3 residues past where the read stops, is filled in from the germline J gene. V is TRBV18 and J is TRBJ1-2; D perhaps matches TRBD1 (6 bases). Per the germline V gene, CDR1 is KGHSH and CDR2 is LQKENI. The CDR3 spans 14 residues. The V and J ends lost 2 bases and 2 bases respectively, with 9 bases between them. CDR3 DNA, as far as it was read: TGTGCCAGCTCACCATCACAGGGAAACTATGGC. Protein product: CASSPSQGNYG. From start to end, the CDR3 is CASSPSQGNYGYTF.

CDR3 sequence: CASSSQPQHF. The CDR3 bases that were read are TGTGCCAGCAGCTCACAGCCC. The rearrangement uses TRBV7-4 and TRBJ1-5; D not resolved. The CDR3 end falls 3 residues outside the read, so it is completed with the germline J gene. V was clipped by 4 bases and J by 7 bases, with 2 bases between them. Per the germline V gene, CDR1 is SGHVT and CDR2 is SQSDAQ. The length of the CDR3 is 10 residues.

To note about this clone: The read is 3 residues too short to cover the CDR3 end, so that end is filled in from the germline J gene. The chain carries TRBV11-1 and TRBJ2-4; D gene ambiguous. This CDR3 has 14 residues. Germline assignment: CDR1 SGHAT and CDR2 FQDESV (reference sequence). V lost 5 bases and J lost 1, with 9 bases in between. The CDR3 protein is CASSLPGAKNIQYF. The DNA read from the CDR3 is TGTGCCAGCAGCCTCCCCGGGGCCAAAAACATT.

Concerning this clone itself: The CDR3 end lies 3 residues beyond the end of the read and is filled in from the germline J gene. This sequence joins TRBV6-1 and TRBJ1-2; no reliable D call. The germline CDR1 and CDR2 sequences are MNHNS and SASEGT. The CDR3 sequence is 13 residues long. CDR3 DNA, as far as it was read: TGTGCCAGCAGTGAAAGCGGACGGATCGAC. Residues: CASSESGRID. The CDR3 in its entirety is CASSESGRIDYTF.

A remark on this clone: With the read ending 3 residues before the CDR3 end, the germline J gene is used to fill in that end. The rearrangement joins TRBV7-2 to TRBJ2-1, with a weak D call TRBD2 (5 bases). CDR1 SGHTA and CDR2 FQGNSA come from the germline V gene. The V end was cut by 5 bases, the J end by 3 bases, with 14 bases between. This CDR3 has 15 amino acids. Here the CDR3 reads CASSVVATGYNEQFF. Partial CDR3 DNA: TGTGCCAGCAGCGTCGTAGCGACTGGCTACAATGAG.

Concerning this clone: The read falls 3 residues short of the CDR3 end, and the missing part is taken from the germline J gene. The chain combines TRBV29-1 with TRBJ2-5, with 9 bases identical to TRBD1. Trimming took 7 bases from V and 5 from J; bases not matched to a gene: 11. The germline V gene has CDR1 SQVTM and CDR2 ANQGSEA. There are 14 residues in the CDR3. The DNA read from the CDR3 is TGCAGCGACGCAGAAGGGACAGGGCGCGAGACC. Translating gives CSDAEGTGRET. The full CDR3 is CSDAEGTGRETQYF. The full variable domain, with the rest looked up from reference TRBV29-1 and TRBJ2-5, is SAVISQKPSRDICQRGTSLTIQCQVDSQVTMMFWYRQQPGQSLTLIATANQGSEATYESGFVIDKFPISRPNLTFSTLTVSNMSPEDSSIYLCSDAEGTGRETQYFGPGTRLLVL.

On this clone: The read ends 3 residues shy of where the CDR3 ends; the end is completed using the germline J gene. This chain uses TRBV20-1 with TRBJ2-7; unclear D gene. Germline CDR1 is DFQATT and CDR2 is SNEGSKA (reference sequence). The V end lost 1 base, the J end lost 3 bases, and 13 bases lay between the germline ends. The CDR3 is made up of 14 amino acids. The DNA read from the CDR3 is TGCAGTGCTAGAGGATTCGGCGGCAGCTACGAG. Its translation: CSARGFGGSYE. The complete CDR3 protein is CSARGFGGSYEQYF.

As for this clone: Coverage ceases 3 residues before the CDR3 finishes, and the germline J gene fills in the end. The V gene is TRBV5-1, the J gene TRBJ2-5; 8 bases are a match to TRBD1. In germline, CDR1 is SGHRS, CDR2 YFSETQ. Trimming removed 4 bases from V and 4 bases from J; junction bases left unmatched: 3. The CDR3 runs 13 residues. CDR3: CASSQGARETQYF. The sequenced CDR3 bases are TGCGCCAGCAGCCAGGGGGCAAGAGAGACC.

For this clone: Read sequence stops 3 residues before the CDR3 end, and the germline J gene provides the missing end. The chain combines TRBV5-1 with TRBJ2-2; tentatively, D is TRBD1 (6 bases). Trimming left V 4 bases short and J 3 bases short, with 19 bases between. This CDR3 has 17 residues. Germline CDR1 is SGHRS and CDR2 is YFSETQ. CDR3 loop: CASSPGTDRLYTGELFF. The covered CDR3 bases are TGCGCCAGCAGCCCCGGGACGGACAGACTTTACACCGGGGAG. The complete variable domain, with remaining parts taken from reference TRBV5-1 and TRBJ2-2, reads KAGVTQTPRYLIKTRGQQVTLSCSPISGHRSVSWYQQTPGQGLQFLFEYFSETQRNKGNFPGRFSGRQFSNSRSEMNVSTLELGDSALYLCASSPGTDRLYTGELFFGEGSRLTVL.

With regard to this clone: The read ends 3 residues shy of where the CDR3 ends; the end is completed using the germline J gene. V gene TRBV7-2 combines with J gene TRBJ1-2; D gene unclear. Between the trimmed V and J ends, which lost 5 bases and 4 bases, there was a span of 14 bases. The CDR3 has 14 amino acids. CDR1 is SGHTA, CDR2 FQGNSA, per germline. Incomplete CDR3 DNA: TGTGCCAGCAGCCCTAGGTCCGGCCCCTATGGC. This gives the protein CASSPRSGPYG. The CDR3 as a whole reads CASSPRSGPYGYTF.

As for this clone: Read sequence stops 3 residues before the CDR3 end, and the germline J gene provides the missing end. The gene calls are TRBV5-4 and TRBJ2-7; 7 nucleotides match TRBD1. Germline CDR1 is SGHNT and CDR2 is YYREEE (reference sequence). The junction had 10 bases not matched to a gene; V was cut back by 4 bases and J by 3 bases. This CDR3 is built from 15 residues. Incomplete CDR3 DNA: TGTGCCAGCAGCGCTTCCGGGACAGTAGACTACGAG. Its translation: CASSASGTVDYE. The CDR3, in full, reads CASSASGTVDYEQYF.

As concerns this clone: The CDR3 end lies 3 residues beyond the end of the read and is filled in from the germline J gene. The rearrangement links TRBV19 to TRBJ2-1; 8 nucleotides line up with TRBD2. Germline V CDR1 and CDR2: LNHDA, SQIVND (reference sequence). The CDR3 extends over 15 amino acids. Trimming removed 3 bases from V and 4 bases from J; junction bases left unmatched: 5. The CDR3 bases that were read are TGTGCCAGTAGTATCACTAGCGGCAAATACAATGAG. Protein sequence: CASSITSGKYNE. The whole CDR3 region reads CASSITSGKYNEQFF.